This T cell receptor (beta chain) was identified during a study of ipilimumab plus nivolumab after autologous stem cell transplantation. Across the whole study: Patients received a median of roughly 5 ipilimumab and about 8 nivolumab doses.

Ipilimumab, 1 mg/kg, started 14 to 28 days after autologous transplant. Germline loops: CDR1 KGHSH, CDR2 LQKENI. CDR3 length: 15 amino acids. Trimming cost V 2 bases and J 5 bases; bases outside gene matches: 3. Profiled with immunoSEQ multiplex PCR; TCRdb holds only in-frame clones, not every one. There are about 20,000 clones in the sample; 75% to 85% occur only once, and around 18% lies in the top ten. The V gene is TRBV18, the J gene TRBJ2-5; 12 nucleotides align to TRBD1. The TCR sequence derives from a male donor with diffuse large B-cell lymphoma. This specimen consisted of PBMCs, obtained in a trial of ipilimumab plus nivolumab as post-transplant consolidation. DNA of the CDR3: TGTGCCAGCTCACCAGGGACAGGGGGCAGGGAGACCCAGTACTTC. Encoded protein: CASSPGTGGRETQYF.